These 5 T cell receptor beta chains were sequenced from one sample in a study of shared clonotypes between healthy human individuals. Measured with immunoSEQ multiplex PCR; TCRdb has only the in-frame clones, and not every one. The table includes approximately 530,000 clones, 90% to 97% detected once. Sequenced input: naive CD4+ T cells sorted from blood. Described subset: CD45RA+ positively selected. The origin of the receptors is a young woman in good health.

V is TRBV10-3 and J is TRBJ1-2; possible D gene TRBD1, 6 bases. CDR3 length: 13 amino acids. The ends were cut back, 7 bases at V and 5 bases at J, with 14 bases in the middle. CDR1 and CDR2 (germline): ENHRY, SYGVKD. The CDR3 DNA reads as TGTGCCATCAATAAACAGGGAGGATATGGCTACACCTTC. It codes for CAINKQGGYGYTF.

In nucleotides, the CDR3 is TGTGCCAGCATTTCCTACTACGAGCAGTACTTC. This codes for CASISYYEQYF. The chain recombines TRBV25-1 with TRBJ2-7; D unresolved. The CDR3 sequence is 11 residues long. V lost 7 bases to trimming and J lost 3 bases, with 7 bases between them. Germline CDR1 and CDR2: MGHDK and SYGVNS.

The V and J genes are TRBV28 and TRBJ1-3; possibly TRBD1 for D (5 bases). The germline V gene has CDR1 MDHEN and CDR2 SYDVKM. The germline V and J ends were trimmed by 6 bases and 6 bases, with 12 bases remaining between them. The length of the CDR3 is 13 residues. The CDR3 loop reads CASSRDRPNTIYF. The CDR3 DNA sequence: TGTGCCAGCAGCCGGGACCGCCCAAACACCATATATTTT.

The chain employs TRBV5-1 and TRBJ2-3; D might be TRBD1 (5 bases). Germline V gene sequence: CDR1 SGHRS, CDR2 YFSETQ. Trimming shortened V by 0 bases and J by 5 bases, and 10 bases separated the two germline ends. The CDR3 consists of 14 residues. CDR3 residues: CASSLEGQVDTQYF. In DNA form, the CDR3 reads TGCGCCAGCAGCTTGGAGGGGCAGGTAGATACGCAGTATTTT.

The rearrangement links TRBV5-4 to TRBJ2-1; D is uncertain. Trimming shortened V by 0 bases and J by 7 bases, and 14 bases separated the two germline ends. CDR1 and CDR2 (germline): SGHNT, YYREEE (reference sequence). This CDR3 has 15 residues. Here the CDR3 reads CASSLGLTEENEQFF. The CDR3 DNA reads TGTGCCAGCAGCTTGGGGCTGACGGAAGAAAATGAGCAGTTCTTC.